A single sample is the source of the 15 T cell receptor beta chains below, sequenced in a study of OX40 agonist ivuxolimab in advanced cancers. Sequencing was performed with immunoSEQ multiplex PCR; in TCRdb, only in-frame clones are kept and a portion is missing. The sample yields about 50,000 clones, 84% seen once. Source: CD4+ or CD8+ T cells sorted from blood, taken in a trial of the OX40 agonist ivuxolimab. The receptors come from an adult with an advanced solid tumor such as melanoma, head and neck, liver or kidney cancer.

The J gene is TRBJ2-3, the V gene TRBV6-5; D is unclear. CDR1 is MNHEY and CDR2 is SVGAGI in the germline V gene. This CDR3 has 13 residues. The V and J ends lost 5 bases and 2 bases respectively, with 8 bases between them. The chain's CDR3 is CASSPQYTDTQYF. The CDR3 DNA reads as TGTGCCAGCAGTCCACAGTACACAGATACGCAGTATTTT.

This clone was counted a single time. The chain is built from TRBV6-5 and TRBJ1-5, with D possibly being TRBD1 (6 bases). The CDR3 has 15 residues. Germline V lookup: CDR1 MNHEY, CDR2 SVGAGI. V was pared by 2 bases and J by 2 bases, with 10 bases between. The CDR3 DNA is TGTGCCAGCAGTTACCGGGGGGCCCGCAATCAGCCCCAGCATTTT. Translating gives CASSYRGARNQPQHF.

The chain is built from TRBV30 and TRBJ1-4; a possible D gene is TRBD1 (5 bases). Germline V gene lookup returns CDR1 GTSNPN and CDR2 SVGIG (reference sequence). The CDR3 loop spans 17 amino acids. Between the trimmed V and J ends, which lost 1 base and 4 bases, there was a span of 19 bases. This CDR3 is CAWSARPDSYLNEKLFF. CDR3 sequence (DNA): TGTGCCTGGAGTGCGCGCCCCGACAGTTACCTTAATGAAAAACTGTTTTTT.

The CDR3 spells CASSKQGAGNQPQHF. The CDR3 DNA reads TGTGCCAGCAGTAAACAGGGCGCAGGCAATCAGCCCCAGCATTTT. The rearrangement joins TRBV28 to TRBJ1-5, with D perhaps matching TRBD1 (6 bases). The CDR3 runs 15 residues. The ends were cut back, 5 bases at V and 2 bases at J, with 13 bases in the middle. The V gene's germline CDR1 is MDHEN and CDR2 SYDVKM.

CDR3 sequence (DNA): TGTGCCAGCAGCGCCGGGACAGGGGGGGCGGAGACCCAGTACTTC. This encodes CASSAGTGGAETQYF. The chain is built from TRBV7-2 and TRBJ2-5; 11 bases line up with TRBD1. CDR3 length: 15 residues. Germline V gene data show CDR1 as SGHTA and CDR2 as FQGNSA. V trimming: 5 bases; J trimming: 5 bases; junction bases outside the gene matches: 7.

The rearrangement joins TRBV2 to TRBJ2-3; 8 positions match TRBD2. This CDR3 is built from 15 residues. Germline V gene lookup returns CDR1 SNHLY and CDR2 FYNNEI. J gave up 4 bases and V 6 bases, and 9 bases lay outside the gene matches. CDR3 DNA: TGTGCCAGCAGCCCCGAGGCGGGGGGACCAGATACGCAGTATTTT. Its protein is CASSPEAGGPDTQYF.

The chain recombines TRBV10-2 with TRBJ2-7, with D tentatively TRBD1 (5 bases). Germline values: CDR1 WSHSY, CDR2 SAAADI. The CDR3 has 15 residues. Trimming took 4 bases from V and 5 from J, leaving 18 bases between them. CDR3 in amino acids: CASSVGGRDIDEQYF. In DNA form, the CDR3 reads TGCGCCAGCAGTGTGGGTGGCAGGGATATCGACGAGCAGTACTTC.

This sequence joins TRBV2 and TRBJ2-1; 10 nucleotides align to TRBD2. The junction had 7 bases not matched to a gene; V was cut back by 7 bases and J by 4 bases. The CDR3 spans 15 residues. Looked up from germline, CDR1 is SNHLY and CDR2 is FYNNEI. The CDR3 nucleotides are TGTGCCAGCACCGCCGGGACTAGCGAGTACAATGAGCAGTTCTTC. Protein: CASTAGTSEYNEQFF.

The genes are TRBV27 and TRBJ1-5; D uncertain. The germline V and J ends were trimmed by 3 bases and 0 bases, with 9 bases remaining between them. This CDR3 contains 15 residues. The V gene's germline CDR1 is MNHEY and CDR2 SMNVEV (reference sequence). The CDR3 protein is CASSFEGLSNQPQHF. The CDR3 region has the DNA TGTGCCAGCAGTTTCGAGGGCCTTAGCAATCAGCCCCAGCATTTT.

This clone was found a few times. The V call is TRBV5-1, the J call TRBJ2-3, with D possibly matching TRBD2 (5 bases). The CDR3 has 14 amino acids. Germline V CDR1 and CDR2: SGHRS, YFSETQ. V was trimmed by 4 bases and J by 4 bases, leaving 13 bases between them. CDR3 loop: CASSPQEAADTQYF. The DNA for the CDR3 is TGCGCCAGCAGCCCGCAGGAGGCGGCAGATACGCAGTATTTT.

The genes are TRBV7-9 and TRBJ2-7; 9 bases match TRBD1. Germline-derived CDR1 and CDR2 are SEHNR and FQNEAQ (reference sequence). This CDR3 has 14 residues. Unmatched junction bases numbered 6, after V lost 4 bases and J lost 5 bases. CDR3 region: CASSSTGGYDEQYF. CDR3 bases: TGTGCCAGCAGCTCGACAGGGGGTTACGACGAGCAGTACTTC.

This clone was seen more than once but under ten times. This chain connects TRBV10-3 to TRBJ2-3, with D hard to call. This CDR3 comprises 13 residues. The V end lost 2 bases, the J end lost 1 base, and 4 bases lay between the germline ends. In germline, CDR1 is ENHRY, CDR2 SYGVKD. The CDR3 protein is CAISEPRTDTQYF. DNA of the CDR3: TGTGCCATCAGTGAGCCCCGCACAGATACGCAGTATTTT.

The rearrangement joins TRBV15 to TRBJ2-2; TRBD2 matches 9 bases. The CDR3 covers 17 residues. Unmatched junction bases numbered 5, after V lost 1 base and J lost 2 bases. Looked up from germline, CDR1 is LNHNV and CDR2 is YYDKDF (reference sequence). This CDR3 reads CATSRVAGGLNTGELFF. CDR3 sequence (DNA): TGTGCCACCAGCAGAGTTGCGGGAGGGCTAAACACCGGGGAGCTGTTTTTT.

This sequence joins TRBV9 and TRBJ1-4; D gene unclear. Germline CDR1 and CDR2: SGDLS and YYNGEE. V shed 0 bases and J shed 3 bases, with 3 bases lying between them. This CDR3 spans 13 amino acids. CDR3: CASSVVPNEKLFF. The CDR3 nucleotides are TGTGCCAGCAGCGTAGTACCTAATGAAAAACTGTTTTTT. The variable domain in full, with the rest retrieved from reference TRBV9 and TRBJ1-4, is DSGVTQTPKHLITATGQRVTLRCSPRSGDLSVYWYQQSLDQGLQFLIQYYNGEERAKGNILERFSAQQFPDLHSELNLSSLELGDSALYFCASSVVPNEKLFFGSGTQLSVL.

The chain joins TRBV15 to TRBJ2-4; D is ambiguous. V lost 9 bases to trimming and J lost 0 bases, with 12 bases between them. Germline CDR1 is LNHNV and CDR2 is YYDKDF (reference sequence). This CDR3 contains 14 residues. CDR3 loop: CATRRALAKNIQYF. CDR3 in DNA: TGTGCCACACGAAGAGCCCTAGCCAAAAACATTCAGTACTTC.